The 17 T cell receptor beta chains given below trace back to one sample, sequenced in a study of blood T cell repertoires in COVID-19. The repertoire was sequenced with immunoSEQ multiplex PCR; TCRdb's copy has only in-frame clones and lacks some. The sample consists of 200,000 to 250,000 clones, approximately 80% of them appearing once. Material for sequencing was PBMCs or T cells enriched from blood (not recorded which). The origin of the receptors is a woman aged 40 to 55 with acute COVID-19.

This clone was seen a few times. The same CDR3 arises from other DNA sequences in this sample as well. CDR3 nucleotide sequence: TGTGCCAGCAGCTTGGGGGACAGGGAATACAATGAGCAGTTCTTC. Its translation: CASSLGDREYNEQFF. This rearrangement joins TRBV5-6 to TRBJ2-1, with 9 nucleotides matching TRBD1. V was pared by 0 bases and J by 4 bases, with 2 bases of the junction left unmatched. Germline V gene data show CDR1 as SGHDT and CDR2 as YYEEEE. The CDR3 runs 15 residues.

The rearrangement uses TRBV27 and TRBJ1-2; the match to TRBD1 covers 10 bases. This CDR3 contains 15 residues. Germline-derived CDR1 and CDR2 are MNHEY and SMNVEV (reference sequence). The V gene end was trimmed by 5 bases and the J gene end by 4 bases; junction bases not matched to a gene: 7. CDR3 sequence reads: CASSARQGAGYGYTF. CDR3 in DNA: TGTGCCAGCAGTGCAAGACAGGGGGCGGGCTATGGCTACACCTTC.

This chain joins TRBV27 and TRBJ1-4; possibly TRBD1 for D (5 bases). The V end was cut by 2 bases, the J end by 5 bases, with 15 bases between. Germline V gives CDR1 MNHEY, CDR2 SMNVEV (reference sequence). The CDR3 has 16 amino acids. The DNA for the CDR3 is TGTGCCAGCAGTTTAGGGGGGAATTGGAAGAATGAAAAACTGTTTTTT. It codes for CASSLGGNWKNEKLFF. The whole variable domain, filled in from reference TRBV27 and TRBJ1-4, reads EAQVTQNPRYLITVTGKKLTVTCSQNMNHEYMSWYRQDPGLGLRQIYYSMNVEVTDKGDVPEGYKVSRKEKRNFPLILESPSPNQTSLYFCASSLGGNWKNEKLFFGSGTQLSVL.

V and J are TRBV4-1 and TRBJ2-7, with D hard to call. CDR1 MGHRA and CDR2 YSYEKL come from the germline V gene. The CDR3 length is 14 residues. The V gene lost 5 bases and the J gene lost 9 bases, with 20 bases spanning the gap. In DNA form, the CDR3 reads TGCGCCAGCAGCGCCCTCGATGGGCCCAACGTGCAGTACTTC. It yields the protein CASSALDGPNVQYF.

The V and J genes are TRBV7-6 and TRBJ2-3; 7 bases agree with TRBD1. The CDR3 covers 15 residues. From germline, CDR1 is SGHVS and CDR2 FNYEAQ. Losses at the gene ends were 1 base for V and 6 bases for J; bases not matched to a gene: 7. For the CDR3, the DNA is TGTGCCAGCAGCTTAGTAGACAGGGATCGGGATACGCAGTATTTT. Translating gives CASSLVDRDRDTQYF.

This chain connects TRBV10-1 to TRBJ2-2; D is perhaps TRBD1 (5 bases). CDR3 length: 14 amino acids. Germline CDR1 reads WNHNN; CDR2 reads SYGVQD (reference sequence). The V and J ends lost 6 bases and 6 bases respectively, with 14 bases between them. The CDR3 protein is CASSEGQGAGELFF. The DNA for the CDR3 is TGCGCCAGCAGCGAAGGCCAAGGGGCCGGGGAGCTGTTTTTT.

This chain joins TRBV25-1 and TRBJ2-5, with 9 bases identical to TRBD2. J gave up 5 bases and V 4 bases, and 14 bases lay outside the gene matches. The CDR3 spans 17 residues. Germline V gene data show CDR1 as MGHDK and CDR2 as SYGVNS. The CDR3 DNA reads as TGTGCCAGCAGTGGAGATAGCGGGAGCTCCCCGAGGGAGACCCAGTACTTC. Its protein is CASSGDSGSSPRETQYF.

The chain uses TRBV6-2 or TRBV6-3 and TRBJ2-7; unclear D gene. The CDR3 runs to 11 residues. The germline gives CDR1 MNHEY, CDR2 SVGEGT. V lost 5 bases and J lost 3, with 5 bases in between. The CDR3 sequence is CASSPFYEQYF. The CDR3 bases are TGTGCCAGCAGTCCCTTCTACGAGCAGTACTTC.

This sequence joins TRBV5-4 and TRBJ2-7, with a weak D call TRBD1 (6 bases). This CDR3 has 13 amino acids. The germline CDR1 and CDR2 sequences are SGHNT and YYREEE (reference sequence). The germline V and J ends were trimmed by 3 bases and 0 bases, with 7 bases remaining between them. The CDR3 region has the DNA TGTGCCAGCAGCTCGGACAGCTCCTACGAGCAGTACTTC. It is translated as CASSSDSSYEQYF.

The V gene is TRBV5-1, the J gene TRBJ2-2; D call uncertain. Germline V gene data show CDR1 as SGHRS and CDR2 as YFSETQ. The CDR3 consists of 14 residues. Trimming took 0 bases from V and 0 from J, leaving 3 bases between them. CDR3: CASSLASNTGELFF. The CDR3 region has the DNA TGCGCCAGCAGCTTGGCATCGAACACCGGGGAGCTGTTTTTT.

The rearrangement joins TRBV9 to TRBJ1-2, with D tentatively TRBD1 (6 bases). Germline lookup yields CDR1 SGDLS and CDR2 YYNGEE. V lost 6 bases to trimming and J lost 2 bases, with 14 bases between them. This CDR3 spans 14 amino acids. DNA of the CDR3: TGTGCCAGCACCGGAGTGAGGGGGAACTATGGCTACACCTTC. This gives the protein CASTGVRGNYGYTF.

This clone was recorded a few times. The chain employs TRBV18 and TRBJ2-2; tentative D call: TRBD1 (6 bases). The CDR3 runs to 18 residues. Germline V CDR1 and CDR2: KGHSH, LQKENI. Trimming removed 6 bases at V and 1 base at J, with 21 bases between. CDR3 sequence: CASSTQGTLLLNTGELFF. The CDR3, as DNA: TGTGCCAGCTCGACGCAGGGGACCCTCCTCTTGAACACCGGGGAGCTGTTTTTT.

The gene calls are TRBV10-3 and TRBJ2-7; the match to TRBD2 covers 7 bases. Germline V gives CDR1 ENHRY, CDR2 SYGVKD. The junction had 10 bases not matched to a gene; V was cut back by 0 bases and J by 5 bases. The CDR3 covers 16 residues. The CDR3 reads CAISESKLAGRDEQYF. CDR3 sequence (DNA): TGTGCCATCAGTGAGTCGAAGTTAGCAGGGAGGGACGAGCAGTACTTC.

This clone was detected only once. This chain links TRBV7-2 with TRBJ1-6; unclear D gene. This CDR3 comprises 15 residues. Trimming shortened V by 7 bases and J by 0 bases, and 10 bases separated the two germline ends. The V gene's germline CDR1 is SGHTA and CDR2 FQGNSA. In nucleotides, the CDR3 is TGTGCCAGCACCACCAGAAGCTCCTATAATTCACCCCTCCACTTT. Its protein product is CASTTRSSYNSPLHF.

The rearrangement joins TRBV20-1 to TRBJ1-2, with D perhaps TRBD1 (6 bases). With 6 bases removed from V and 3 bases from J, the gap between germline ends came to 17 bases. The CDR3 spans 14 residues. Per the germline V gene, CDR1 is DFQATT and CDR2 is SNEGSKA (reference sequence). The CDR3 nucleotides are TGCAGTGCCAGTGGGGGCACCCTGGACTATGGCTACACCTTC. This codes for CSASGGTLDYGYTF.

The CDR3 DNA is TGCGCCAGCAGCTCCTCAGGGGGCGGGAATGGCTACACCTTC. Protein: CASSSSGGGNGYTF. The chain employs TRBV5-1 and TRBJ1-2; TRBD1 matches 8 bases. The germline gives CDR1 SGHRS, CDR2 YFSETQ. This CDR3 spans 14 amino acids. Trimming cost V 3 bases and J 6 bases; bases outside gene matches: 7.

The sample holds one count of this clone. This rearrangement joins TRBV12-3 or TRBV12-4 to TRBJ1-2; 7 bases map to TRBD1. V was clipped by 4 bases and J by 2 bases; unmatched bases: 1. This CDR3 is 13 amino acids long. This chain's CDR3 is CASSSRGNYGYTF. DNA for the CDR3: TGTGCCAGCAGTTCCAGGGGGAACTATGGCTACACCTTC.